This T cell receptor beta chain is drawn from a study of shared clonotypes between healthy human individuals. The study, taken as a whole, reports: Against clonotypes common to all four donors, non-shared ones had lower generation probabilities.

V was trimmed by 3 bases and J by 2 bases, leaving 11 bases between them. CDR1 and CDR2 (germline): SGDLS, YYNGEE. This CDR3 has 14 amino acids. To note about this clone: Its antigen is not identified. At the DNA level, this CDR3 is encoded by other sequences in the same sample as well.

Positive CCR7 selection of CD45RO-negative cells yielded the naive CD8 cells, and terminally differentiated effector memory CD45RA+ cells were excluded. How the authors handled the data: Quality scores were absent from the junction-only immunoSEQ sequences, so filtering differed. Some clones are missing from TCRdb's copy, which holds only in-frame ones; the method was immunoSEQ multiplex PCR. From that table come the V and J calls and clone size; the DNA was used to work out D and trimming. The repertoire holds just over 2,000,000 clones, with approximately 95% as singletons. J is TRBJ2-5 and V is TRBV9; either TRBD1 or TRBD2 may supply D (5 bases each). Material for sequencing was naive CD8+ T cells sorted from blood. This TCR derives from a man between 18 and 29 years old in good health. The CDR3 here is CASSAWGSQETQYF. For the CDR3, the DNA is TGTGCCAGCAGCGCTTGGGGGAGTCAAGAGACCCAGTACTTC. Full variable domain (rest looked up from reference TRBV9 and TRBJ2-5): DSGVTQTPKHLITATGQRVTLRCSPRSGDLSVYWYQQSLDQGLQFLIQYYNGEERAKGNILERFSAQQFPDLHSELNLSSLELGDSALYFCASSAWGSQETQYFGPGTRLLVL.